The clone carrying this TCR beta chain was observed many times. The antigen is undetermined. The data stem from a study of CD8 T cells in ankylosing spondylitis. General study findings and limits: It appeared that ankylosing spondylitis blood was characterized by a TCR beta motif of fewer than 10 highly homologous variants.

Germline CDR1 and CDR2: DFQATT and SNEGSKA (reference sequence). This CDR3 contains 14 residues. With V trimmed by 3 bases and J by 2 bases, 3 bases remained unmatched. Generation of TCR beta libraries employed quantitative 5'-RACE incorporating molecular barcodes. One entry per CDR3 protein, called by TCRdb with MiXCR from the 5' RACE reads. The repertoire has about 240,000 distinct CDR3 sequences, around 7.8% of them found once; the top ten carry approximately 6.3%. Input material: blood, either unsorted or a sorted T cell fraction (not recorded which). V gene TRBV20-1 combines with J gene TRBJ2-5, with 10 positions matching TRBD1. The sequence was obtained from a male donor with ankylosing spondylitis or in good health (not recorded which). The CDR3 DNA is TGCAGTGCTAGCTGGACAGGGGGTCAAGAGACCCAGTACTTC. Protein sequence: CSASWTGGQETQYF.